These T cell receptor beta chains were read from a single sample in a study of shared clonotypes between healthy human individuals. Assay: immunoSEQ multiplex PCR; the TCRdb copy retains only in-frame clones and omits some. Found here are 1.6 million or so clones, less than 99% of them singletons; the top ten hold over 0.3%. The sample comprised naive CD4+ T cells sorted from blood. Receptors originate from a man aged 25-40 years in good health. Each CDR3 is given with its conserved first and last residue. A D gene is named only where the DNA matches it firmly. A row's size may be missing; if present it is once, few, many or a size class.

J | D | V | size | DNA | CDR3
TRBJ1-1 | NA | TRBV29-1 | NA | TGCAGCGGACGACATTCACCAAGTGAAGCTTTCTTT | CSGRHSPSEAFF
TRBJ2-1 | TRBD2 | TRBV19 | NA | TGTGCCAGTAGTACGGGACTAGCGGGGATATACAATGAGCAGTTCTTC | CASSTGLAGIYNEQFF
TRBJ2-7 | NA | TRBV7-9 | NA | TGTGCCAGCAGCTCACGACAGGCCACCTACGAGCAGTACTTC | CASSSRQATYEQYF
TRBJ2-3 | NA | TRBV2 | once | TGTGCCAGCAGCGAGGGCGAGGATACGCAGTATTTT | CASSEGEDTQYF
TRBJ2-7 | TRBD2 | TRBV7-2 | NA | TGTGCCAGCAGCTTATCTAGCGGGAGAAGCAACGAGCAGTACTTC | CASSLSSGRSNEQYF
TRBJ2-2 | TRBD1 | TRBV30 | NA | TGTGCCTGGAATCAGGACAGGCGGAACACCGGGGAGCTGTTTTTT | CAWNQDRRNTGELFF
TRBJ1-1 | NA | TRBV5-5 | NA | TGTGCCAGCAGCTTCGGGCAGGGGAACACTGAAGCTTTCTTT | CASSFGQGNTEAFF
TRBJ2-7 | NA | TRBV6-1 | NA | TGTGCCAGCAGGGGGCCCTCCTACGAGCAGTACTTC | CASRGPSYEQYF
TRBJ1-3 | NA | TRBV18 | NA | TGTGCCAGCCATGAACGAAACTCTGGAAACACCATATATTTT | CASHERNSGNTIYF
TRBJ2-5 | NA | TRBV7-6 | NA | TGTGCCAGCAGCTTGGAGGCCGCGGGAGAGACCCAGTACTTC | CASSLEAAGETQYF
TRBJ1-5 | NA | TRBV5-6 | NA | TGTGCCAGCAGCTCCGCGGTCCTAGGCAATCAGCCCCAGCATTTT | CASSSAVLGNQPQHF
TRBJ2-2 | NA | TRBV19 | NA | TGTGCCAGTCTCGGGGGGCCCGGGGAGCTGTTTTTT | CASLGGPGELFF
TRBJ1-4 | NA | TRBV19 | NA | TGTGCCAGTAGTATCGGTGGAGTTTCTAATGAAAAACTGTTTTTT | CASSIGGVSNEKLFF
TRBJ2-3 | TRBD2 | TRBV28 | NA | TGTGCCAGCAGCCCACTAGCGGGCTACACAGATACGCAGTATTTT | CASSPLAGYTDTQYF
TRBJ2-1 | TRBD1 | TRBV11-2 | NA | TGTGCCAGCAGCTCAATCGGCACCCAGGGACAGGGAATTCGTTGGCAGTTCTTC | CASSSIGTQGQGIRWQFF
TRBJ2-7 | NA | TRBV18 | NA | TGTGCCAGCTCACCACCGTCCGGGGACGAGCAGTACTTC | CASSPPSGDEQYF
TRBJ2-7 | TRBD2 | TRBV5-6 | NA | TGTGCCAGCAGCTTTGTCCCAGGGACTAGGGAATACGAGCAGTACTTC | CASSFVPGTREYEQYF
TRBJ2-3 | TRBD2 | TRBV19 | NA | TGTGCCAGTAGTGCGAAGCCTAGCGGGAGTGCAGATACGCAGTATTTT | CASSAKPSGSADTQYF
TRBJ1-5 | NA | TRBV28 | NA | TGTGCCAGCAGTGGGACACTACAGCCCCAGCATTTT | CASSGTLQPQHF
TRBJ2-2 | NA | TRBV4-1 | NA | TGCGCCAGCAGCCAAGAGGGCGGCGGGGCGAACACCGGGGAGCTGTTTTTT | CASSQEGGGANTGELFF
TRBJ1-1 | NA | TRBV7-3 | NA | TGTGCCAGCAGCCGTACAGGGTTGACGAACACTGAAGCTTTCTTT | CASSRTGLTNTEAFF
TRBJ1-2 | TRBD1 | TRBV6-1 | few | TGTGCCAGCAGTGGCCCCCGACAGGGAAGGGACTATGGCTACACCTTC | CASSGPRQGRDYGYTF
TRBJ1-3 | TRBD1 | TRBV7-2 | once | TGTGCCAGCAGCTACCCGGACAGGCGAAACACCATATATTTT | CASSYPDRRNTIYF
TRBJ2-2 | TRBD1 | TRBV11-2 | NA | TGTGCCAGCAGCCTATACCAGGGGGAAAACACCGGGGAGCTGTTTTTT | CASSLYQGENTGELFF
TRBJ2-7 | TRBD1 | TRBV2 | NA | TGTGCCAGCAACGACAGGGGCTACGAGCAGTACTTC | CASNDRGYEQYF
TRBJ1-3 | NA | TRBV29-1 | NA | TGCAGCGTTGCAGCCCGGCTGCATGGAAACACCATATATTTT | CSVAARLHGNTIYF
TRBJ2-7 | NA | TRBV7-5 | once | TGTGCCAGCAGCGCCCTGGGGGGGTATTACGAGCAGTACTTC | CASSALGGYYEQYF
TRBJ2-1 | NA | TRBV7-2 | NA | TGTGCCAGCAGCTTCTATAGCGGACCCCTCAATGAGCAGTTCTTC | CASSFYSGPLNEQFF
TRBJ2-2 | NA | TRBV11-1 | NA | TGTGCCAGCAGCCCTTGGGAGAACACCGGGGAGCTGTTTTTT | CASSPWENTGELFF
TRBJ2-5 | TRBD1 | TRBV5-1 | NA | TGCGCCAGCAACGAATGGAACGACAGGGGGGGAGAGACCCAGTACTTC | CASNEWNDRGGETQYF
TRBJ2-7 | NA | TRBV9 | NA | TGTGCCAGCAGCGTTGACGTGGTTACTTACGAGCAGTACTTC | CASSVDVVTYEQYF
TRBJ1-5 | NA | TRBV7-9 | NA | TGTGCCAGCAGCCCCGGGACACATAGCAATCAGCCCCAGCATTTT | CASSPGTHSNQPQHF
TRBJ1-2 | TRBD1 | TRBV7-9 | NA | TGTGCCAGCAGCGTAGGGACAGGGTACGGCTACACCTTC | CASSVGTGYGYTF
TRBJ2-1 | NA | TRBV30 | NA | TGTGCCTGGACCCGGGCCCACAATGAGCAGTTCTTC | CAWTRAHNEQFF
TRBJ2-5 | NA | TRBV6-1 | NA | TGTGCCAGCCATGAAGGTGGTGAGACCCAGTACTTC | CASHEGGETQYF
TRBJ2-2 | NA | TRBV11-3 | NA | TGTGCCAGCAGCTTAGATCTTGGGGCATCCGGGGAGCTGTTTTTT | CASSLDLGASGELFF
TRBJ2-7 | NA | TRBV7-2 | NA | TGTGGTCAGGACCCCTCCTACGAGCAGTACTTC | CGQDPSYEQYF
TRBJ2-3 | TRBD2 | TRBV5-1 | NA | TGCGCCAGCAGCCCCAGTGAGGGAGCGGGAGTCCCAGATACGCAGTATTTT | CASSPSEGAGVPDTQYF
TRBJ2-1 | NA | TRBV11-3 | NA | TGTGCCAGCAGCTTGGGGAGCTCCTACAATGAGCAGTTCTTC | CASSLGSSYNEQFF
TRBJ1-4 | NA | TRBV7-2 | once | TGTGCCAGCAGCGTAGACTCGACAGCAACTAATGAAAAACTGTTTTTT | CASSVDSTATNEKLFF